This T cell receptor (beta chain) is from a study of control samples from healthy donors and cancer patients. J lost 6 bases, V lost 5 bases, and 4 bases had no gene match. This CDR3 has 15 residues. The V gene's germline CDR1 is WNHNN and CDR2 SYGVQD (reference sequence). Clones were sequenced by immunoSEQ multiplex PCR, and TCRdb holds only the in-frame ones, with some missing. The sample yields some 150,000 clones, under 95% seen once. Sequencing was performed on blood. V usage is TRBV10-1 and J usage is TRBJ2-1; 13 nucleotides line up with TRBD2. The clonotype originates from a man between 40 and 49 years old in good health. The CDR3 region has the DNA TGCGCCAGCAGTACCGGGACTAGCGGGACCAATGAGCAGTTCTTC. It yields the protein CASSTGTSGTNEQFF.